The 2 T cell receptor beta chains reported below all come from one sample, sequenced in a study of Ad26.COV2.S vaccination and SARS-CoV-2 variants. Produced via immunoSEQ multiplex PCR; TCRdb's table is partial and in-frame only. The data show some 350,000 clones, 90% seen once. Treatment indicated: around 19 received Ad26.COV2.S at low or high dose, single or two shots; about 5 received placebo; per-sample allocation not given. Specimen acquisition occurred on day 63 following the initial vaccine or placebo injection. The sample here was peripheral blood, taken in a trial of Ad26.COV2.S vaccine versus placebo. These TCRs come from a person between 18 and 59 years old who received the Ad26.COV2.S COVID-19 vaccine or a placebo.

The J gene is TRBJ1-3, the V gene TRBV29-1; tentatively, D is TRBD1 (5 bases). CDR1 and CDR2 from the germline V gene are SQVTM and ANQGSEA. The CDR3 spans 15 residues. V was trimmed by 1 base and J by 2 bases, leaving 12 bases between them. CDR3: CSVEVAGSPGNTIYF. Here the CDR3 DNA reads TGCAGCGTTGAAGTAGCAGGGAGCCCTGGAAACACCATATATTTT.

V usage is TRBV19 and J usage is TRBJ1-1, with TRBD1 identical over 7 bases. The junction had 12 bases not matched to a gene; V was cut back by 6 bases and J by 2 bases. The CDR3 has 16 residues. Germline CDR1 LNHDA, CDR2 SQIVND (reference sequence). CDR3 protein: CASRSTGSPRNTEAFF. The CDR3 DNA reads as TGTGCCAGTAGATCGACAGGGTCCCCAAGAAACACTGAAGCTTTCTTT.